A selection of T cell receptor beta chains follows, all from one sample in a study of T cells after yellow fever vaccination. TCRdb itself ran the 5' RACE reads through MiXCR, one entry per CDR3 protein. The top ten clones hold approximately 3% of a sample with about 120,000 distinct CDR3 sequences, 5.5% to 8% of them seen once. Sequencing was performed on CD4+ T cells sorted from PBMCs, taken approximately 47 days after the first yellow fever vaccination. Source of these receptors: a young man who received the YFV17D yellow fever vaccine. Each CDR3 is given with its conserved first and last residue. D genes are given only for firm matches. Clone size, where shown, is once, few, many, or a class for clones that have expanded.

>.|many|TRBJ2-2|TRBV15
CATSRDLQGAGELFF
TGTGCCACCAGCAGAGATTTACAGGGCGCCGGGGAGCTGTTTTTT
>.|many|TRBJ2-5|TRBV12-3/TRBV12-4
CASSRTGLGETQYF
TGTGCCAGCAGTCGTACAGGGCTGGGGGAGACCCAGTACTTC
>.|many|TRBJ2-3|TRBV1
CTSSQELAGDTDTQYF
TGCACCAGCAGCCAAGAACTAGCGGGGGACACAGATACGCAGTATTTT
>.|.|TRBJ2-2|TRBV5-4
CASRPDPNTGELFF
TGTGCCAGCAGACCGGACCCGAACACCGGGGAGCTGTTTTTT
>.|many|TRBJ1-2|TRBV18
CASSPDAVYGYTF
TGTGCCAGCTCACCAGACGCAGTTTATGGCTACACCTTC
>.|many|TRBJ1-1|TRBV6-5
CASSSNRRNTEAFF
TGTGCCAGCAGTTCCAACCGTAGGAACACTGAAGCTTTCTTT
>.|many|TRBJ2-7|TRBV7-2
CASSLGRESYEQYF
TGTGCCAGCAGCTTAGGCCGGGAATCCTACGAGCAGTACTTC
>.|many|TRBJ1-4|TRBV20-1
CSARPGPDEKLFF
TGCAGTGCTAGACCAGGACCCGATGAAAAACTGTTTTTT
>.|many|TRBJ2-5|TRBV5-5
CASSGGLGPQETQYF
TGTGCCAGCAGCGGCGGTTTGGGACCCCAGGAGACCCAGTACTTC
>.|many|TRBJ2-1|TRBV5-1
CASSRSSLARRYNEQFF
TGCGCCAGCAGCCGGTCCTCCCTCGCGCGGCGATACAATGAGCAGTTCTTC
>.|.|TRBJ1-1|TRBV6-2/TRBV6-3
CASSYYSQGTEAFF
TGTGCCAGCAGTTACTATTCGCAGGGAACTGAAGCTTTCTTT
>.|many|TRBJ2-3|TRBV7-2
CASSRRRVTDTQYF
TGTGCCAGCAGCCGTCGGAGGGTGACAGATACGCAGTATTTT
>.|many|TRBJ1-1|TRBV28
CASSFWGAENTEAFF
TGTGCCAGCAGTTTTTGGGGGGCGGAAAACACTGAAGCTTTCTTT
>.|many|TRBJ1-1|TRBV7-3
CASKGRYSEAFF
TGTGCCAGCAAAGGTCGGTACTCTGAAGCTTTCTTT
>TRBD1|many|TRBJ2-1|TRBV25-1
CASSEALGTGGYNEQFF
TGTGCCAGCAGTGAAGCACTAGGGACAGGGGGCTACAATGAGCAGTTCTTC
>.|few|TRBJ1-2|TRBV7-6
CASSPQPGTYGYTF
TGTGCCAGCAGCCCGCAACCGGGGACTTATGGCTACACCTTC
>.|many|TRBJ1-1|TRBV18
CASSPRSGEVTEAFF
TGTGCCAGCTCACCACGATCCGGGGAAGTCACTGAAGCTTTCTTT
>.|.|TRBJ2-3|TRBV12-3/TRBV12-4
CASSRGGHDTHYF
TGTGCCAGCAGCAGGGGAGGCCACGATACGCATTATTTT
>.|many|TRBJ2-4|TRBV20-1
CSARSTRGVTGIQYF
TGCAGTGCTAGATCAACCAGGGGAGTCACTGGCATTCAGTACTTC
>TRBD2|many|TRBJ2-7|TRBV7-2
CASSFLAGGPYEQYF
TGTGCCAGCAGCTTTCTAGCGGGGGGTCCCTACGAGCAGTACTTC
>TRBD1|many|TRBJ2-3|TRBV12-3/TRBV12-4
CASRYPRQGVSSDTQYF
TGTGCCAGCCGATACCCCCGACAGGGGGTATCCTCAGATACGCAGTATTTT
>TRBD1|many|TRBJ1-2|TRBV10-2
CASWDAGGQGRGYNYGYTF
TGCGCCAGCTGGGACGCCGGGGGACAGGGCAGGGGTTACAACTATGGCTACACCTTC
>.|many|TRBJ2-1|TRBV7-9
CASSLRRGSYNEQFF
TGTGCCAGCAGCCTACGGCGGGGCTCCTACAATGAGCAGTTCTTC
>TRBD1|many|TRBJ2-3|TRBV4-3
CASSQDSRGQGTDTQYF
TGCGCCAGCAGCCAAGATAGTAGAGGACAGGGTACAGATACGCAGTATTTT
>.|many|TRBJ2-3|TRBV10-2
CASTTPGTDTQYF
TGCGCCAGCACCACCCCAGGCACAGATACGCAGTATTTT
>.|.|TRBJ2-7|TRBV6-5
CASSRLGEQYF
TGTGCCAGCAGTCGCCTTGGGGAGCAGTACTTC
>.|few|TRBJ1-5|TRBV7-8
CASSLPGPNYQPQHF
TGTGCCAGCAGCTTACCCGGACCGAATTATCAGCCCCAGCATTTT
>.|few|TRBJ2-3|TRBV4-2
CASSQSYSVPPDTQYF
TGTGCCAGCAGCCAATCTTACTCCGTTCCCCCAGATACGCAGTATTTT
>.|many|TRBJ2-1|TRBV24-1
CATSDLAGGFHYNEQFF
TGTGCCACCAGTGATCTGGCTGGCGGATTCCACTACAATGAGCAGTTCTTC
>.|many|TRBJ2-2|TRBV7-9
CASSPTSSGELFF
TGTGCCAGCAGCCCCACTAGCTCCGGGGAGCTGTTTTTT
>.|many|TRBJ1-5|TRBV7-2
CASSATGISNQPQHF
TGTGCCAGCAGCGCAACAGGGATTAGCAATCAGCCCCAGCATTTT
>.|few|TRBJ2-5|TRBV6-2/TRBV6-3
CASSSREETQYF
TGTGCCAGCAGTTCTAGAGAAGAGACCCAGTACTTC
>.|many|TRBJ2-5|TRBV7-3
CASSLGRRFQETQYF
TGTGCCAGCAGCCTTGGGAGACGATTCCAAGAGACCCAGTACTTC
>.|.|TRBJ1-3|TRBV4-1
CASSQGLQERGNTIYF
TGCGCCAGCAGCCAAGGGCTACAAGAACGGGGAAACACCATATATTTT
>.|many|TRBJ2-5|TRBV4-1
CASSQRRDTLPGETQYF
TGCGCCAGCAGCCAGAGACGGGACACTCTTCCGGGGGAGACCCAGTACTTC
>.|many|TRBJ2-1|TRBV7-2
CASSQGRAYNEQFF
TGTGCCAGCAGCCAGGGGCGGGCTTACAATGAGCAGTTCTTC
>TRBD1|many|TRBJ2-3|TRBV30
CAWSGRQGADTQYF
TGTGCCTGGAGTGGCAGACAGGGGGCAGATACGCAGTATTTT
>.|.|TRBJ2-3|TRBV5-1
CASSPGWSSTDTQYF
TGCGCCAGCAGCCCGGGCTGGTCTAGCACAGATACGCAGTATTTT
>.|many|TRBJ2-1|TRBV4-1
CASSSWPKGSSSYNEQFF
TGCGCCAGCAGCAGCTGGCCTAAGGGGTCGAGCTCCTACAATGAGCAGTTCTTC
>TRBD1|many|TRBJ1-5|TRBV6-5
CASSYRGTGGQPQHF
TGTGCCAGCAGTTACAGGGGGACAGGTGGGCAGCCCCAGCATTTT
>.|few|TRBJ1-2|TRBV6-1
CASSDLALYGYTF
TGTGCCAGCAGCGACCTGGCCTTATATGGCTACACCTTC
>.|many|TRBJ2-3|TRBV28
CASSLGHRTDTQYF
TGTGCCAGCAGTTTAGGGCATAGAACAGATACGCAGTATTTT
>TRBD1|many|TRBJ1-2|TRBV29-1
CSGSRDRDHGYTF
TGCAGCGGGTCCCGGGACAGGGATCATGGCTACACCTTC
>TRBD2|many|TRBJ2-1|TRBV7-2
CASSSNIAGGNNEQFF
TGTGCCAGCAGCTCGAACATAGCGGGGGGGAACAATGAGCAGTTCTTC
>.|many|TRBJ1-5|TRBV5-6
CASSLRGIMNRQPQHF
TGTGCCAGCAGCTTGAGGGGGATTATGAACCGGCAGCCCCAGCATTTT
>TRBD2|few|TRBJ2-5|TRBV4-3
CASSQLAGTSGLGVGETQYF
TGCGCCAGCAGCCAGCTGGCGGGGACTAGCGGGCTCGGCGTAGGAGAGACCCAGTACTTC
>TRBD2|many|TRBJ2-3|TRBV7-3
CASSLWASGGTSTDTQYF
TGTGCCAGCAGCTTATGGGCTAGCGGGGGGACTAGCACAGATACGCAGTATTTT
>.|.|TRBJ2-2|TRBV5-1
CASSSVPLGGNTGELFF
TGCGCCAGCAGTTCTGTTCCCCTCGGGGGGAACACCGGGGAGCTGTTTTTT
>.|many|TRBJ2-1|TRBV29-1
CSARVGIIGEQFF
TGCAGCGCCAGAGTGGGGATAATCGGTGAGCAGTTCTTC
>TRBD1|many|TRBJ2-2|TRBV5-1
CASSLDGQGTGELFF
TGCGCCAGCAGCTTGGATGGACAGGGGACCGGGGAGCTGTTTTTT
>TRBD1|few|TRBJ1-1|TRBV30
CAWSVQGMNTEAFF
TGTGCCTGGAGTGTACAGGGGATGAACACTGAAGCTTTCTTT
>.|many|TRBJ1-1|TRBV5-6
CASSKRGRDTEAFF
TGTGCCAGCAGTAAGAGGGGCCGAGACACTGAAGCTTTCTTT
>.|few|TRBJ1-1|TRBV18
CASSPRGWATEAFF
TGTGCCAGCTCCCCCCGAGGATGGGCCACTGAAGCTTTCTTT
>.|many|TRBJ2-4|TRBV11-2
CASSSGTQNIQYF
TGTGCCAGCAGCTCTGGGACACAAAACATTCAGTACTTC
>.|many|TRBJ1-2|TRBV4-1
CASSQGLYGYTF
TGCGCCAGCAGCCAAGGCCTCTATGGCTACACCTTC
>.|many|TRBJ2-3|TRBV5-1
CASRADADTQYF
TGCGCCAGCAGGGCTGATGCGGATACGCAGTATTTT